This T cell receptor beta chain stems from a study of blood T cell repertoires in COVID-19. Patients of the Seattle cohort, enrolled during active infection, were followed longitudinally. Authors' processing steps: Nucleated cell counts were estimated from reference gene primer amplification. The table came from immunoSEQ multiplex PCR; TCRdb's copy has only in-frame clones and leaves some out. V and J calls and clone size are those listed in that table; D and trimming were worked out from the DNA. The data contain about 48,000 clones, 86% of them singletons. The sequencing input was peripheral blood. The sequence was collected from a woman of 80 years or more with COVID-19, enrolled during active disease.

CDR3 DNA sequence: TGTGCCAGCAGCGTAGCGTACTCTGGGGCCAACGTCCTGACTTTC. Protein: CASSVAYSGANVLTF. This rearrangement joins TRBV9 to TRBJ2-6, with D uncertain. The CDR3 has 15 residues. Per the germline V gene, CDR1 is SGDLS and CDR2 is YYNGEE. V was pared by 0 bases and J by 0 bases, with 4 bases between.